Listed below are T cell receptor beta chains from one sample, sequenced in a study of shared clonotypes between healthy human individuals. Assay: immunoSEQ multiplex PCR; the TCRdb copy retains only in-frame clones and omits some. The sample consists of a few hundred thousand clones, around 97% of them appearing once. The sample taken for sequencing was naive CD4+ T cells sorted from blood. These TCRs come from a woman aged 25 to 39 in good health. CDR3s include the opening cysteine and the closing phenylalanine or tryptophan. Fields, in order: V gene, D gene, J gene, clone size, CDR3 DNA, CDR3 protein. D genes are given only for firm matches. Clone size is given for some rows only: seen once, a few or many times, or a class if the clone is expanded.

TRBV7-2,TRBD2,TRBJ2-7,.,TGTGCCAGCAGCTTACACGCGGGAGTTTTCTTCGAGCAGTACTTC,CASSLHAGVFFEQYF
TRBV4-1,.,TRBJ1-2,.,TGCGCCAGCAGCCAAGTCTTCTCGTATGGCTACACCTTC,CASSQVFSYGYTF
TRBV19,TRBD1,TRBJ1-1,.,TGTGCCAGTTCTACGACAGGGCTCGGCACTGAAGCTTTCTTT,CASSTTGLGTEAFF
TRBV28,.,TRBJ2-7,.,TGTGCCAGCAGTTCCCTTTGGGGGCGGCACGAGCAGTACTTC,CASSSLWGRHEQYF
TRBV27,.,TRBJ1-2,.,TGTGCCAGCAGTTCCAACTATGGCTACACCTTC,CASSSNYGYTF
TRBV28,.,TRBJ2-7,.,TGTGCCAGCAGGCCCCCTCCACCGGGTGGCGAGCAGTACTTC,CASRPPPPGGEQYF
TRBV5-4,TRBD1,TRBJ2-3,.,TGTGCCAGCAGCGAAACAGGGGGGACAGATACGCAGTATTTT,CASSETGGTDTQYF
TRBV2,.,TRBJ1-2,.,TGTGCCAGCAGTGACGACTATGGCTACACCTTC,CASSDDYGYTF
TRBV20-1,.,TRBJ2-7,.,TGCAGTGCTGCGGCGACCAGGGAGGTGTACTTC,CSAAATREVYF
TRBV6-6,.,TRBJ2-1,.,TGTGCCAGCAGTTACTCCAGACAGTTCCACAATGAGCAGTTCTTC,CASSYSRQFHNEQFF
TRBV18,.,TRBJ2-1,.,TGTGCCAGCTCACCACTTGGGAGCTCCTACAATGAGCAGTTCTTC,CASSPLGSSYNEQFF
TRBV7-9,.,TRBJ2-7,.,TGTGCCAGCAGCTTGTTCAGGGATACACAGTACTTC,CASSLFRDTQYF
TRBV7-2,.,TRBJ2-7,.,TGTGCCAGCAGCTTAAACTCCCACAGAAAATCCTACGAGCAGTACTTC,CASSLNSHRKSYEQYF
TRBV28,.,TRBJ2-4,.,TGTGCCAGCAATGGGATCCCAAGGAACATTCAGTACTTC,CASNGIPRNIQYF
TRBV28,.,TRBJ2-2,once,TGTGCCAGCAGTTGGAGGGGGGAGCTGTTTTTT,CASSWRGELFF
TRBV28,TRBD1,TRBJ1-2,once,TGTGCCAGCAGACCCGGGACAGGGGGCGCGGGCTACACCTTC,CASRPGTGGAGYTF
TRBV9,TRBD2,TRBJ2-5,.,TGTGCCAGCAGCGTAGGAGGAGTGGGCGGGAGTAGGGAGACCCAGTACTTC,CASSVGGVGGSRETQYF
TRBV4-2,.,TRBJ2-3,.,TGTGCCAGCGGTGCTGAGCCGGGACTTCGCACAGATACGCAGTATTTT,CASGAEPGLRTDTQYF
TRBV9,TRBD2,TRBJ2-1,once,TGTGCCAGCAGCGTAGAAGCGACTAGCGGAGTATACAATGAGCAGTTCTTC,CASSVEATSGVYNEQFF
TRBV2,TRBD2,TRBJ2-7,.,TGTGCCAGCAGTGACCCAATGGGACTAGCGGCCCGGGAGGACTTCTACGAGCAGTACTTC,CASSDPMGLAAREDFYEQYF
TRBV9,.,TRBJ2-2,.,TGTGCCAGCAGCGCTCAGATACAGGGAAGTAACACCGGGGAGCTGTTTTTT,CASSAQIQGSNTGELFF
TRBV12-5,.,TRBJ2-3,.,TGTGCTAGTGGCCTGGGGGGTGCCACAGATACGCAGTATTTT,CASGLGGATDTQYF
TRBV10-2,.,TRBJ1-2,.,TGCGCCAGCAGTGAAGGCAGGGGATTTGGCTACACCTTC,CASSEGRGFGYTF
TRBV15,TRBD2,TRBJ2-7,.,TGTGCCACCAGCAGAGGTCGCGGCGGGGGGAAATACGAGCAGTACTTC,CATSRGRGGGKYEQYF
TRBV30,TRBD1,TRBJ1-2,few,TGTGCCTGGAGTATACAGGGGGCACAGGGCTACACCTTC,CAWSIQGAQGYTF
TRBV5-8,.,TRBJ1-3,.,TGTGCCAGCAGCTTGGGGGGGTTCGCTGGAAACACCATATATTTT,CASSLGGFAGNTIYF
TRBV6-5,.,TRBJ2-1,.,TGTGTGTCGGAGGGGTACAATGAGCAGTTCTTC,CVSEGYNEQFF
TRBV28,.,TRBJ1-5,.,TGTGCCAGCAGTTCGGGACACCCCAATCAGCCCCAGCATTTT,CASSSGHPNQPQHF
TRBV5-1,.,TRBJ1-4,.,TGCGCCAGCAGCCTCGCCGGAGCGAATGAAAAACTGTTTTTT,CASSLAGANEKLFF
TRBV21-1,.,TRBJ2-7,.,TGTGCCAGCAGCAAAGCGGGGGCGAAAGACTACGAGCAGTACTTC,CASSKAGAKDYEQYF
TRBV28,.,TRBJ2-1,.,TGTGCCAGCAGTTTAATCCCGGCGGATGAGCAGTTCTTC,CASSLIPADEQFF
TRBV9,TRBD1,TRBJ2-7,.,TGTGCCAGCAGCGAACAGGGGGCGGGCGAGCAGTACTTC,CASSEQGAGEQYF
TRBV28,.,TRBJ1-3,.,TGTGCCAGCAGTTTTTCGGGATACTCTGGAAACACCATATATTTT,CASSFSGYSGNTIYF
TRBV11-2,TRBD2,TRBJ2-1,.,TGTGCCAGCAGTTTCCGAAATGGCGGGAGGATAGTTGAGCAGTTCTTC,CASSFRNGGRIVEQFF
TRBV30,.,TRBJ1-1,.,TGTGCCTGGACGGGACCGGCAACAGAAGCTTTCTTT,CAWTGPATEAFF
TRBV6-5,.,TRBJ2-6,.,TGTGCCAGCAGGCGACTAGTTGCTGGGGCCAACGTCCTGACTTTC,CASRRLVAGANVLTF
TRBV4-1,TRBD1,TRBJ1-1,.,TGCGCCAGCAGCCCGTCCCGGGACAGGGTAGGGAACACTGAAGCTTTCTTT,CASSPSRDRVGNTEAFF
TRBV29-1,.,TRBJ2-7,once,TGCAGCGTTGTGGGGCAGGGGATCGACGAGCAGTACTTC,CSVVGQGIDEQYF
TRBV30,.,TRBJ2-1,.,TGTGCCTGGAGTGGGACCAACACCTACAATGAGCAGTTCTTC,CAWSGTNTYNEQFF
TRBV6-1,TRBD2,TRBJ2-1,.,TGTGCCAGCAAACGACTAGCGGGAGTCCATGAGCAGTTCTTC,CASKRLAGVHEQFF
TRBV6-5,TRBD1,TRBJ1-1,.,TGTGCCAGCAGTTATTTAGGGGGCCCGACTGAAGCTTTCTTT,CASSYLGGPTEAFF
TRBV27,TRBD1,TRBJ2-7,.,TGTGCCAGCAGTCCCCGACAGGGAACCTACGAGCAGTACTTC,CASSPRQGTYEQYF
TRBV28,.,TRBJ2-1,.,TGTGCCAGCAGCTTTGGAGGGGTAGGGCTACGCAATGAGCAGTTCTTC,CASSFGGVGLRNEQFF
TRBV11-2,.,TRBJ2-7,once,TGTGCCAGCAGCTTAGGGAGGGGGAAGGTCGGGTACGAGCAGTACTTC,CASSLGRGKVGYEQYF
TRBV18,TRBD1,TRBJ1-5,.,TGTGCCAGCTCACCCGGGACAGGGAGGATCTATAGCAATCAGCCCCAGCATTTT,CASSPGTGRIYSNQPQHF
TRBV5-1,.,TRBJ2-7,.,TGCGCCAGCAGCTTGGCTGGGGACGAGCAGTACTTC,CASSLAGDEQYF
TRBV7-6,TRBD1,TRBJ1-3,.,TGTGCCAGCAGCCCCAGACAGGGGATTTTTGGAAACACCATATATTTT,CASSPRQGIFGNTIYF
TRBV2,TRBD2,TRBJ2-1,.,TGTGCCAGCAGGGGACTAGCGGTGACCTACAATGAGCAGTTCTTC,CASRGLAVTYNEQFF
TRBV6-5,.,TRBJ1-4,.,TGTGCCAGCAGTTACACAGGAGCGGGGGAAAAACTGTTTTTT,CASSYTGAGEKLFF
TRBV10-3,TRBD2,TRBJ2-3,.,TGTGCCATCAGCTCAAGCGGGATGGCAGATACGCAGTATTTT,CAISSSGMADTQYF
TRBV4-1,.,TRBJ2-7,.,TGCGCCAGCAGCCAAGAGAAGGGTTCGGACTACGAGCAGTACTTC,CASSQEKGSDYEQYF
TRBV5-4,TRBD2,TRBJ2-1,.,TGTGCCAGCAGCCCTTCCTCTAGCGGAAGCTACAATGAGCAGTTCTTC,CASSPSSSGSYNEQFF
TRBV6-6,TRBD1,TRBJ1-1,few,TGTGCCAGCAGTCACTCGGGACAGCCGAACACTGAAGCTTTCTTT,CASSHSGQPNTEAFF